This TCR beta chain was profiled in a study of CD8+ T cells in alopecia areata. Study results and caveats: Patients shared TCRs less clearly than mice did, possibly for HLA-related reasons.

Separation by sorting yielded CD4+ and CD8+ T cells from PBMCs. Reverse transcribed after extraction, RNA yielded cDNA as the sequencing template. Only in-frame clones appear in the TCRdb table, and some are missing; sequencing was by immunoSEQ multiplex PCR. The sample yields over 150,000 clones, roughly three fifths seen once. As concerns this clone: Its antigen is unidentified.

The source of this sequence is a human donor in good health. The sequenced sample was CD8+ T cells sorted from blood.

Here the CDR3 reads CASDSDFYGYTF. The CDR3 coding sequence is TGTGCCAGTGACAGCGACTTCTATGGCTACACCTTC. The chain joins TRBV19 to TRBJ1-2; weak D call: TRBD1 (5 bases). The CDR3 has 12 amino acids. Deletions cut 8 bases from V and 4 bases from J, with 11 bases between. Germline V gene data show CDR1 as LNHDA and CDR2 as SQIVND (reference sequence).